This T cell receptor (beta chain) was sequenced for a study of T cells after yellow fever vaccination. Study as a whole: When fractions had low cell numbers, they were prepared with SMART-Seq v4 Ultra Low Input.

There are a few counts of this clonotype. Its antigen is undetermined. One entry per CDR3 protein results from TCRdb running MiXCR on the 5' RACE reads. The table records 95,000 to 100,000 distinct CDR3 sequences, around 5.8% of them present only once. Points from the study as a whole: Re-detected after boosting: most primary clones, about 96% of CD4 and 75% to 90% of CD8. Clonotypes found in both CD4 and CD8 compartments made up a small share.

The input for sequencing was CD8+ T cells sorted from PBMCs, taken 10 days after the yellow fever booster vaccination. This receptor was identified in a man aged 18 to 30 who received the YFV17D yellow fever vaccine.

CDR3 sequence (DNA): TGTGCCAGTAGTTCGGCCCCCGACACCGCCTACGAGCAGTACTTC. Protein product: CASSSAPDTAYEQYF. The J gene is TRBJ2-7, the V gene TRBV19; no definite D call. The CDR3 sequence is 15 residues long. Germline CDR1 is LNHDA and CDR2 is SQIVND (reference sequence). Trimming shortened V by 5 bases and J by 2 bases, and 16 bases separated the two germline ends. Looking up the rest from reference TRBV19 and TRBJ2-7 gives the full variable domain: DGGITQSPKYLFRKEGQNVTLSCEQNLNHDAMYWYRQDPGQGLRLIYYSQIVNDFQKGDIAEGYSVSREKKESFPLTVTSAQKNPTAFYLCASSSAPDTAYEQYFGPGTRLTVT.